These T cell receptor beta chains were read from a single sample in a study of cytomegalovirus exposure and HLA in healthy donors. Sequenced by immunoSEQ multiplex PCR; TCRdb stores in-frame clones only, minus some. This table holds some 120,000 clones, roughly 91% found once. The sample was PBMCs. These receptors all stem from a young man in good health and CMV-seronegative. Both conserved end residues are part of each CDR3. D genes are given only for firm matches. Rows give clone size only sometimes, using once, few, many, or a class for an expanded clone.

14	TRBV6-1	TRBJ2-5	NA	NA	CASRKGMGRETQYF	TGTGCCAGCAGGAAAGGTATGGGGAGAGAGACCCAGTACTTC
13	TRBV5-8	TRBJ1-1	NA	NA	CASTANHYIEAFF	TGTGCCAGCACCGCCAACCACTATATAGAAGCTTTCTTT
11	TRBV6-1	TRBJ2-1	NA	NA	CASSRGYEQFF	TGTGCCAGCAGCAGGGGATATGAGCAGTTCTTC
16	TRBV18	TRBJ1-5	NA	NA	CASSPAGINSNQPQHF	TGTGCCAGCTCGCCTGCCGGGATAAATAGCAATCAGCCCCAGCATTTT
14	TRBV5-1	TRBJ1-1	NA	NA	CASSFTGSGTEAFF	TGCGCCAGCAGCTTTACGGGGAGCGGTACTGAAGCTTTCTTT
16	TRBV19	TRBJ2-7	TRBD1	NA	CASSIDAGGASYEQYF	TGTGCCAGTAGTATAGACGCAGGGGGCGCGTCCTACGAGCAGTACTTC
14	TRBV5-4	TRBJ1-6	TRBD1	NA	CASSPGTGFSPLHF	TGTGCCAGCAGCCCCGGGACAGGGTTTTCACCCCTCCACTTT
15	TRBV7-2	TRBJ1-6	NA	once	CASSQGQSSGSPLHF	TGTGCCAGCAGCCAAGGACAGTCGTCGGGATCACCCCTCCACTTT
15	TRBV7-6	TRBJ1-1	NA	once	CASSPSAGENTEAFF	TGTGCCAGCAGCCCCTCAGCAGGGGAGAACACTGAAGCTTTCTTT
16	TRBV5-1	TRBJ2-1	TRBD2	NA	CASKRRGLANYNEQFF	TGCGCCAGCAAAAGGAGAGGACTAGCCAATTACAATGAGCAGTTCTTC
17	TRBV11-2	TRBJ2-2	TRBD2	NA	CASRQGAGGPNTGELFF	TGTGCCAGCAGGCAAGGTGCGGGGGGCCCAAACACCGGGGAGCTGTTTTTT
15	TRBV5-1	TRBJ1-2	NA	NA	CASSPGDLPRSGYTF	TGCGCCAGCAGCCCCGGCGACCTACCCCGGAGTGGCTACACCTTC
14	TRBV27	TRBJ2-5	NA	NA	CASSPRTVRETQYF	TGTGCCAGCAGTCCACGGACAGTAAGGGAGACCCAGTACTTC
15	TRBV28	TRBJ2-7	NA	NA	CASRITGGVSYEQYF	TGTGCCAGCAGAATAACAGGCGGGGTCTCCTACGAGCAGTACTTC
15	TRBV6-1	TRBJ2-2	NA	NA	CASSESRRGNGELFF	TGTGCCAGCAGTGAATCTCGCAGGGGAAACGGGGAGCTGTTTTTT